The rows below give T cell receptor beta chains drawn from one sample of a study of neurological immune-mediated disorders. A single record per CDR3 protein comes from TCRdb applying MiXCR to the 5' RACE reads. The top ten hold roughly 7% of the sample, which has some 22,000 distinct CDR3 sequences, approximately 15% seen once. Source material: CD8+ T cells from blood. Receptors originate from a young woman with multiple sclerosis. The conserved cysteine and the conserved F or W are not part of the CDR3 here.

>TRBJ2-7|TRBV18
ASSPSGADSYEQY
>TRBJ2-2|TRBV12-3/TRBV12-4
ASNSPPFTNTGELF
>TRBJ2-3|TRBV11-3
ASSSGTADTQY
>TRBJ2-1|TRBV7-9
ASSFQNSYNEQF
>TRBJ1-1|TRBV12-3/TRBV12-4
ASRHRVGGGTEAF
>TRBJ2-5|TRBV4-3
ASSRIAGAMETQY
>TRBJ1-6|TRBV6-5
ASSQGWGSPLH
>TRBJ1-6|TRBV10-3
AIMGSNSPLH
>TRBJ2-7|TRBV28
ASSAPKVPSYEQY
>TRBJ2-2|TRBV9
ASSVRQENTGELF
>TRBJ2-1|TRBV9
ASSGRNNEQF